This T cell receptor beta chain comes out of a study of vaccination effects on CD4 cells after COVID-19 (dated by TCRdb to about 2022). The study in broad terms: The ViraFEST assay stimulated PBMC with viral peptide pools and then used TCR sequencing to identify antigen-specific CD4+ T cell clonotypes by expansion. Across the study, the median time from the second dose to post-vaccine sampling was 72 days (range 14 to 241). Each well held fewer than 2.5 million PBMC cultured in IMDM containing approximately 5% human AB serum, 9 to 10 IU/ml IL-2 and gentamicin, along with about 10 ug/ml peptides. SARS-CoV-2 spike-specific CD4+ TCR repertoires were compared before and after mRNA vaccination in COVID-19 convalescent patients and in infection-naive vaccine recipients. The full study included ten to eleven COVID-19 convalescent patients and a few SARS-CoV-2-naive healthy vaccine recipients. Cultures from other donors in the study were sequenced with the Oncomine TCR Beta short-read assay on an Illumina iSeq 100. Paper-wide results and their limitations: The study was limited by a small number of convalescent patients, and early post-infection timepoints were lacking. In healthy vaccine recipients, vaccine-induced clones were almost all SARS-CoV-2 mono-reactive, with only 1 of 255 being cross-reactive with common cold coronaviruses. Both infection-induced and vaccine-induced clones contracted markedly at late post-vaccination timepoints, which is consistent with waning T cell responses.

After about 9 days of culture, CD4+ T cells were isolated with the EasySep CD4+ T cell isolation kit. Two doses of either the BNT162b2 or the mRNA-1273 mRNA SARS-CoV-2 vaccine were administered to participants. The absence of prior SARS-CoV-2 infection in healthy vaccine recipients was confirmed by negative nucleocapsid antibodies before and after vaccination. Half of the culture medium was replaced with fresh IL-2-containing medium on days 3 and 7. Each peptide stimulation condition was cultured in triplicate wells unless otherwise noted. Using Ficoll-Paque Plus gradient centrifugation, PBMC were separated from whole blood and then either used fresh or cryopreserved at -140C. The QIAamp micro DNA kit was used to extract genomic DNA from the cultured CD4+ T cells. Libraries were made using the immunoSEQ multiplex PCR assay. TCR beta CDR3 sequencing was performed on DNA from the cultured, isolated CD4+ T cells. The original pipeline was this. Non-productive TCR sequences were removed, reads were trimmed to the CDR3 region, and CDR3s of at least 7 amino acids were retained. The MANAFEST web app was used to identify antigen-specific clonotypes by comparing expansion in peptide wells with expansion in reference cultures. For clones to be considered positive, expansion at FDR<0.05 versus reference and all other wells, an odds ratio above 5, and a frequency above 0.1% in two replicate wells were required. Cross-reactive clonotypes were defined as significantly expanded in SARS-CoV-2 spike wells and in at least one common cold coronavirus spike condition. Using the stringdist R package, CDR3 similarity was measured by Levenshtein distance, and unrooted trees were constructed with ape in R 3.6.1. TCRdb provides this immuneACCESS table in a form limited to in-frame rearrangements. Some clones are lacking; in checked studies, under half of them reflect an unresolved V gene, and why the rest are absent is not known. V and J calls and clone size are given by that table; D and trimming were obtained from the DNA. Within this sample are tens of thousands of clones, with roughly 80% of them counted one time only. The ten most abundant clones make up more than 2% of the sample.

Remarks on this clone: It has no known antigen specificity. Base qualities are not at hand, and no much larger clone is one base apart.

The CDR3 sequence holds 15 residues, the cysteine and phenylalanine included. Just CDR3 DNA is preserved here, 45 bases in frame from base 1. CDR1 and CDR2, looked up from the germline V gene (reference sequence), are SEHNR and FQNEAQ. Between the V and J ends, shortened by 5 bases and 1 base respectively, the junction contains 14 bases. Material: CD4+ T cells from PBMCs cultured without peptide, obtained after COVID-19 vaccination. Rearrangement joined TRBV7-9 to TRBJ1-1, with the D gene too uncertain to name. The clonotype originates from a human donor who received a COVID-19 vaccine. The DNA reads as follows: TGTGCCAGCAGCGAAACCAAGGCGGGGAACACTGAAGCTTTCTTT. This encodes CASSETKAGNTEAFF.